The 19 T cell receptor beta chains presented below share a single source sample, sequenced in a study of T-cell memory formation after mild COVID-19. TCRdb used MiXCR to reprocess the 5' RACE reads, holding one entry per CDR3 protein. The sample includes tens of thousands of distinct CDR3 sequences, about a quarter of them seen just once. Sequenced sample: PBMCs or a T cell subset sorted from them (not recorded which). These receptors originate from a young man who had mild COVID-19 (a few samples of this study predate the infection). Cell type and time point are not known.

V usage is TRBV29-1 and J usage is TRBJ1-2; no clear D. The CDR3 contains 13 residues. Per germline, CDR1 SQVTM and CDR2 ANQGSEA. Trimming took off 0 bases at V and 4 bases at J, with 9 bases between the two ends. CDR3 amino acids: CSVEDSGRYGYTF. In DNA form, the CDR3 reads TGCAGCGTTGAAGATTCCGGACGCTATGGCTACACCTTC.

V is TRBV3-1 and J is TRBJ2-3; D not resolved. CDR1 is LGHDT, CDR2 YNNKEL, per germline (reference sequence). This CDR3 has 13 residues. Trimming shortened V by 1 base and J by 14 bases, and 16 bases separated the two germline ends. In DNA, the CDR3 is TGTGCCAGCAGCCAAGTCCTAAACCCCAGCCCGTATTTT. Translating it yields CASSQVLNPSPYF.

This clonotype occurred a few times. The V call is TRBV12-3 or TRBV12-4, the J call TRBJ1-5, with D possibly TRBD1 on 6 matching bases. The V end lost 1 base, the J end lost 5 bases, and 12 bases lay between the germline ends. The CDR3 runs to 15 residues. The CDR3 coding sequence is TGTGCCAGCAGTTTAGAACACAGGGCTGATCAGCCCCAGCATTTT. It is translated as CASSLEHRADQPQHF.

The chain links TRBV6-5 to TRBJ2-7, with D possibly being TRBD1 (6 bases). CDR1 is MNHEY and CDR2 is SVGAGI in the germline V gene. The CDR3 totals 14 residues. V gave up 11 bases and J gave up 6 bases, with 23 bases separating them. The CDR3 spells CACVRDIPFCEQYF. CDR3 coding DNA: TGTGCCTGCGTTAGGGACATTCCTTTTTGCGAGCAGTACTTC.

The V and J genes are TRBV12-3 or TRBV12-4 and TRBJ1-6; D is unclear. The CDR3 length is 13 residues. The germline V and J ends were trimmed by 7 bases and 7 bases, with 11 bases remaining between them. The CDR3, as DNA: TGTGCCAGCACGAGGCAGGAAAATTCACCCCTCCACTTT. Translating it yields CASTRQENSPLHF.

This clonotype was detected a few times. The chain uses TRBV7-9 and TRBJ2-3; 9 positions agree with TRBD2. Looked up from germline, CDR1 is SEHNR and CDR2 is FQNEAQ (reference sequence). The CDR3 loop spans 16 amino acids. V shed 5 bases and J 2 bases; nucleotides not matched to a gene: 8. The CDR3 DNA sequence: TGTGCCAGCAGCCGCTTCGTAGCGGGGGACACAGATACGCAGTATTTT. This gives the protein CASSRFVAGDTDTQYF.

The gene calls are TRBV11-2 and TRBJ2-1; 11 bases line up with TRBD2. The J segment lost 6 bases and the V segment lost 6 bases, leaving 10 bases of the junction unmatched. Germline CDR1 reads SGHAT; CDR2 reads FQNNGV. The CDR3 is made up of 16 amino acids. The CDR3 DNA sequence: TGTGCCAGCAGATACCCCTCTAGCGGGGGGACCAATGAGCAGTTCTTC. Amino acid sequence: CASRYPSSGGTNEQFF.

This clonotype was recorded a few times. The CDR3 DNA is TGTGCCATTCCGTTGGGGGCGCTGAGGGAGACCCAGTACTTC. This encodes CAIPLGALRETQYF. The chain links TRBV28 to TRBJ2-5, with D perhaps TRBD1 (6 bases). V lost 10 bases to trimming and J lost 5 bases, with 20 bases between them. Germline V gene data show CDR1 as MDHEN and CDR2 as SYDVKM. The CDR3 totals 14 residues.

The chain links TRBV7-9 to TRBJ2-3; D gene unclear. Deletions cut 5 bases from V and 4 bases from J, with 13 bases between. The CDR3 sequence is 14 residues long. Germline loops: CDR1 SEHNR, CDR2 FQNEAQ (reference sequence). CDR3 loop: CASSSPLAADTQYF. CDR3 coding DNA: TGTGCCAGCAGCAGCCCGCTGGCGGCAGATACGCAGTATTTT.

This clonotype has only one observation. The chain employs TRBV27 and TRBJ2-5, with unresolved D. Germline CDR1 is MNHEY and CDR2 is SMNVEV (reference sequence). Trimming removed 3 bases from V and 7 bases from J, with 12 bases in between. The CDR3 has 13 amino acids. CDR3 coding DNA: TGTGCCAGCAGTTTGGTGGGGTATGGGACCCAGTACTTC. It is translated as CASSLVGYGTQYF.

This clonotype came up a few times. The gene calls are TRBV29-1 and TRBJ1-5, with unresolved D. This CDR3 contains 13 residues. CDR1 is SQVTM, CDR2 ANQGSEA, per germline. V lost 4 bases and J 7 bases, leaving 14 bases between the germline ends. The CDR3 here is CSVVAASGQPQHF. In DNA form, the CDR3 reads TGCAGCGTTGTCGCAGCCTCGGGACAGCCCCAGCATTTT.

The chain carries TRBV9 and TRBJ1-3; tentatively, D is TRBD1 (5 bases). The CDR3 runs 15 residues. The germline V gene encodes CDR1 SGDLS and CDR2 YYNGEE. The germline V and J ends were trimmed by 0 bases and 7 bases, with 14 bases remaining between them. The CDR3 loop reads CASSVDGTQDNTIYF. The CDR3 nucleotides read TGTGCCAGCAGCGTAGACGGGACTCAGGATAACACCATATATTTT.

The chain has TRBV6-2 or TRBV6-3 and TRBJ1-5; D not certain. The CDR3 sequence is 14 residues long. V lost 7 bases to trimming and J lost 7 bases, with 17 bases between them. CDR1 and CDR2 (germline): MNHEY, SVGEGT. As DNA, the CDR3 is TGTGCCAGCACCACGGTCCCGTTTTCGCAGCCCCAGCATTTT. The encoded protein is CASTTVPFSQPQHF.

This clonotype was seen a handful of times. V and J are TRBV9 and TRBJ2-7; D possibly corresponds to TRBD1 (5 bases). This CDR3 is 12 amino acids long. V was clipped by 3 bases and J by 7 bases, with 11 bases between them. Germline V CDR1 and CDR2: SGDLS, YYNGEE. The CDR3 nucleotides are TGTGCCAGCAGCGGTCAAGGGGCTGAGCAGTACTTC. This gives the protein CASSGQGAEQYF.

This rearrangement joins TRBV3-1 to TRBJ2-1; D unclear. CDR3 length: 16 amino acids. Looked up from germline, CDR1 is LGHDT and CDR2 is YNNKEL (reference sequence). The germline V and J ends were trimmed by 0 bases and 3 bases, with 12 bases remaining between them. The CDR3 spells CASSQDQGRNYNEQFF. CDR3 in DNA: TGTGCCAGCAGCCAAGATCAAGGAAGAAACTACAATGAGCAGTTCTTC.

The chain has TRBV20-1 and TRBJ2-7; D unclear. Germline V lookup: CDR1 DFQATT, CDR2 SNEGSKA (reference sequence). V was cut by 4 bases and J by 4 bases, with 11 bases left in between. CDR3 length: 12 residues. Here the CDR3 reads CSAIHGVYEQYF. DNA of the CDR3: TGCAGTGCTATCCACGGCGTGTACGAGCAGTACTTC.

This clonotype was recorded many times. The V and J genes are TRBV4-1 and TRBJ2-5; D unresolved. The CDR3 is 15 residues long. Looked up from germline, CDR1 is MGHRA and CDR2 is YSYEKL. V was shortened by 1 base and J by 2 bases, with 11 bases between the two germline ends. The CDR3: CASSQGKGQQETQYF. The CDR3 DNA is TGCGCCAGCAGCCAAGGGAAAGGGCAGCAAGAGACCCAGTACTTC.

This sequence joins TRBV5-1 and TRBJ1-1; D unclear. Trimming removed 4 bases from V and 0 bases from J, with 16 bases in between. The CDR3 contains 16 residues. Germline V lookup: CDR1 SGHRS, CDR2 YFSETQ. The CDR3 DNA sequence: TGCGCCAGCAGCCTTCCTCGACACAGCATGAACACTGAAGCTTTCTTT. Its translation is CASSLPRHSMNTEAFF.

The chain combines TRBV18 with TRBJ2-2; D not resolved. CDR3 size: 14 residues. Germline CDR1 is KGHSH and CDR2 is LQKENI. V lost 10 bases and J 6 bases, leaving 18 bases between the germline ends. CDR3 DNA sequence: TGTGCCATCGCTGGGTCGAACCAGGCCGGGGAGCTGTTTTTT. Translated, it gives CAIAGSNQAGELFF.